This is a list of T cell receptor beta chains from one sample in a study of cytomegalovirus exposure and HLA in healthy donors. The table came from immunoSEQ multiplex PCR; TCRdb's copy has only in-frame clones and leaves some out. Among about 91,000 clones listed, 90% were seen once. Sequenced sample: PBMCs. These TCRs come from a man between 18 and 35 years old in good health and CMV-seronegative. Each CDR3 is given with its conserved first and last residue. Each record gives: V gene, J gene, D gene, clone size, CDR3 DNA, CDR3 protein. D genes are given only for firm matches. Only some rows state a clone size, as once, few, many or a class for expanded clones.

>TRBV28|TRBJ1-2|NA|NA
TGTGCCAGCAGTTTGTGGACAGAGACTTATGGCTACACCTTC
CASSLWTETYGYTF
>TRBV2|TRBJ1-4|NA|NA
TGTGCCAGCTCTAGGGGCAGAGGTAATGAAAAACTGTTTTTT
CASSRGRGNEKLFF
>TRBV5-1|TRBJ2-5|TRBD2|once
TGCGCCAGCAGCTTGAAGGGACCTACTAGCGGGGTTGTAGAGACCCAGTACTTC
CASSLKGPTSGVVETQYF
>TRBV7-3|TRBJ2-2|NA|NA
TGTGCCAGCAGCTCAGCAGGGGCAGAGGAGCTGTTTTTT
CASSSAGAEELFF
>TRBV6-5|TRBJ1-1|NA|NA
TGTGCCAGCAGTTGGAGGGGATCCAGGGTGAACGAAGCTTTCTTT
CASSWRGSRVNEAFF
>TRBV7-6|TRBJ2-7|NA|NA
TGTGCCAGCAGCTTAGCTAGCAGCTACGAGCAGTACTTC
CASSLASSYEQYF
>TRBV5-1|TRBJ2-1|TRBD1|NA
TGCGCCAGCAGCTTGGTGGGACAGGGGGCCAATGAGCAGTTCTTC
CASSLVGQGANEQFF
>TRBV9|TRBJ2-5|NA|NA
TGTGCCAGCAGCCCATTGGGGGCAGGTCAAGAGACCCAGTACTTC
CASSPLGAGQETQYF
>TRBV28|TRBJ1-1|NA|NA
TGTGCCAGCAGCTTGGCGGGGTCTGTCACTGAAGCTTTCTTT
CASSLAGSVTEAFF
>TRBV11-2|TRBJ2-7|NA|NA
TGTGCCAGCAGCCGTCCTCTTGCCTACGAGCAGTACTTC
CASSRPLAYEQYF
>TRBV6-5|TRBJ1-5|TRBD1|NA
TGTGCCAGCAGACCCGACAGGGTGGGCAATCAGCCCCAGCATTTT
CASRPDRVGNQPQHF
>TRBV4-1|TRBJ1-3|NA|NA
TGCGCCAGCAGCCAGGAAAGACCGGGGAGGAAAAACACCATATATTTT
CASSQERPGRKNTIYF
>TRBV6-5|TRBJ1-3|TRBD1|NA
TGTGCCAGCAGTTACGTGAGGACAGGGGGCGGAAACACCATATATTTT
CASSYVRTGGGNTIYF
>TRBV7-3|TRBJ1-1|NA|NA
TGTGCCAGCAGCTCCCGACGGGGGGCGATATCAGGAGCTTTCTTT
CASSSRRGAISGAFF